A single sample gave rise to the 11 T cell receptor beta chains below, sequenced in a study of blood T cell repertoires in COVID-19. TCRdb's table, derived via immunoSEQ multiplex PCR, lists solely in-frame clones and lacks some. Of about 250,000 clones in the sample, approximately 89% were seen once. Sequenced input: peripheral blood. The receptors were sampled from a woman aged 25-40 years with COVID-19, enrolled during active disease.

The chain carries TRBV7-2 and TRBJ1-3, with 7 bases lining up with TRBD1. Germline lookup yields CDR1 SGHTA and CDR2 FQGNSA. V lost 2 bases, J lost 0 bases, and 4 bases stayed unmatched. CDR3 size: 16 residues. The CDR3, as DNA: TGTGCCAGCAGCTTATCCGGGACAGCCTCTGGAAACACCATATATTTT. This codes for CASSLSGTASGNTIYF.

The V call is TRBV6-6, the J call TRBJ1-1; TRBD1 aligns across 8 bases. This CDR3 is 14 amino acids long. V dropped 6 bases and J dropped 4; count of bases not matched to a gene: 7. The germline V gene has CDR1 MNHNY and CDR2 SVGAGI (reference sequence). For the CDR3, the DNA is TGTGCCAGCAGCCTTCAGGGGGCCAGCACTGAAGCTTTCTTT. Translated, it gives CASSLQGASTEAFF.

In regard to this clone: Compared with germline, one end of the junction differs, possibly owing to a read error. V and J are TRBV19 and TRBJ2-3; 9 bases map to TRBD2. This CDR3 is 16 amino acids long. Germline assignment: CDR1 LNHDA and CDR2 SQIVND (reference sequence). Written as DNA, the CDR3 is TGTGCCAGTAGAATAGCGGGGGTCGGAGCCACAGATACGCAGTATTTT. Its translation is CASRIAGVGATDTQYF.

The chain links TRBV11-3 to TRBJ1-6; no clear D. The germline V and J ends were trimmed by 1 base and 9 bases, with 7 bases remaining between them. Germline CDR1 and CDR2: SGHNT and YENEEA. The CDR3 covers 13 residues. CDR3 sequence (DNA): TGTGCCAGCAGCTTAGGATCGGGTTCACCCCTCCACTTT. This sequence encodes CASSLGSGSPLHF.

The V gene is TRBV2, the J gene TRBJ2-7; 14 nucleotides line up with TRBD2. With V trimmed by 7 bases and J by 7 bases, 6 bases remained unmatched. From germline, CDR1 is SNHLY and CDR2 FYNNEI. This CDR3 is 14 amino acids long. CDR3 sequence: CASKPRLAGGEQYF. The CDR3, as DNA: TGTGCCAGCAAACCAAGACTAGCGGGGGGGGAGCAGTACTTC.

In nucleotides, the CDR3 is TGTGCCAGCAGCCAAGGACGAGTGACCCCGGGTCCCCAGCATTTT. Its translation: CASSQGRVTPGPQHF. This chain joins TRBV3-1 (or the pseudogene TRBV3-2) and TRBJ1-5, with D unresolved. Germline values: CDR1 LGHDT, CDR2 YNNKEL (reference sequence). The CDR3 is 15 residues long. The V end was cut by 1 base, the J end by 10 bases, with 17 bases between.

This clone was observed a single time. The rearrangement joins TRBV5-4 to TRBJ2-1; 9 bases are shared with TRBD1. Per germline, CDR1 SGHNT and CDR2 YYREEE (reference sequence). The CDR3 contains 15 residues. V shed 5 bases and J 6 bases; nucleotides not matched to a gene: 9. The CDR3 sequence is CASSPPGQGRNEQFF. DNA for the CDR3: TGTGCCAGCAGTCCCCCGGGACAGGGTCGCAATGAGCAGTTCTTC.

This rearrangement joins TRBV19 to TRBJ2-7; 9 nucleotides align to TRBD1. V trimming: 3 bases; J trimming: 2 bases; junction bases outside the gene matches: 11. The V gene's germline CDR1 is LNHDA and CDR2 SQIVND (reference sequence). The CDR3 runs 17 residues. CDR3 residues: CASSIQGLDRGAYEQYF. The CDR3 DNA reads as TGTGCCAGTAGTATCCAGGGCCTGGACAGGGGAGCCTACGAGCAGTACTTC.

Remarks on this clone: At the DNA level, this CDR3 is encoded by other sequences in the same sample as well. V and J are TRBV19 and TRBJ1-1; D is perhaps TRBD1 (5 bases). Deletions cut 1 base from V and 0 bases from J, with 6 bases between. The CDR3 has 14 amino acids. CDR1 is LNHDA and CDR2 is SQIVND in the germline V gene (reference sequence). DNA for the CDR3: TGTGCCAGTAGTATAGCAGGGTTGAACACTGAAGCTTTCTTT. As protein: CASSIAGLNTEAFF.

This chain connects TRBV9 to TRBJ2-2; TRBD2 might be the D (5 bases). Trimming took 0 bases from V and 9 from J, leaving 12 bases between them. Germline-derived CDR1 and CDR2 are SGDLS and YYNGEE. This CDR3 spans 14 amino acids. DNA for the CDR3: TGTGCCAGCAGCGTAGAGGCTAGCTGGCGGGAGCTGTTTTTT. Translating it yields CASSVEASWRELFF.

This clone occurred once. V is TRBV3-1 (or the pseudogene TRBV3-2) and J is TRBJ2-3, with TRBD2 identical over 7 bases. Germline CDR1 and CDR2: LGHDT and YNNKEL (reference sequence). The CDR3 contains 14 residues. V lost 4 bases and J lost 2; bases outside the gene matches: 3. The CDR3 here is CASSPGTTTDTQYF. The CDR3 region has the DNA TGTGCCAGCAGCCCTGGGACTACCACAGATACGCAGTATTTT.